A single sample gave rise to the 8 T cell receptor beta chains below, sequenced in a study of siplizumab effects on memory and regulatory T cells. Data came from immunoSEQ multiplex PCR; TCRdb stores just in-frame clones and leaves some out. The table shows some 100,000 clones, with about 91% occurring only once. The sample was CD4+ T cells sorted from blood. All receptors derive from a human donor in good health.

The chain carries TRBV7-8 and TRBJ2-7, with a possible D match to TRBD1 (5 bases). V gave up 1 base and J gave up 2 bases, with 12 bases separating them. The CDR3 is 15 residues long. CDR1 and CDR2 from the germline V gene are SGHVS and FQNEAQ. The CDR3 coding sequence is TGTGCCAGCAGCTTAGGCAGGGTCTTTACCTACGAGCAGTACTTC. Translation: CASSLGRVFTYEQYF.

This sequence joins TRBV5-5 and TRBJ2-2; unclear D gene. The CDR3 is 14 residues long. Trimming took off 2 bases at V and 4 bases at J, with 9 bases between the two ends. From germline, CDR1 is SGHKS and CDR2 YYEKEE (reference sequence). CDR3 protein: CASSFRAPTGELFF. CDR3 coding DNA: TGTGCCAGCAGCTTTCGGGCCCCCACCGGGGAGCTGTTTTTT.

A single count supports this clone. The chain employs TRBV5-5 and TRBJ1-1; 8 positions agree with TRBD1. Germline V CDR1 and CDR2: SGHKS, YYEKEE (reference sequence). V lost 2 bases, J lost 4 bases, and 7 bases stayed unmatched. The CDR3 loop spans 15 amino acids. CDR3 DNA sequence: TGTGCCAGCAGCTTCGGACAGGGTATAATCACTGAAGCTTTCTTT. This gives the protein CASSFGQGIITEAFF. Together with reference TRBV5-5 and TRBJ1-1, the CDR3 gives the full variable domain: DAGVTQSPTHLIKTRGQQVTLRCSPISGHKSVSWYQQVLGQGPQFIFQYYEKEERGRGNFPDRFSARQFPNYSSELNVNALLLGDSALYLCASSFGQGIITEAFFGQGTRLTVV.

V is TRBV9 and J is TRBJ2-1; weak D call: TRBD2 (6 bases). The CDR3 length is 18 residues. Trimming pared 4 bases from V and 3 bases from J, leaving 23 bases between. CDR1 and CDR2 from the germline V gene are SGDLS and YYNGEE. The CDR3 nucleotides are TGTGCCAGCAGCCCCCGGTTGGTCGCGGGGCTTATCTACAATGAGCAGTTCTTC. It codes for CASSPRLVAGLIYNEQFF.

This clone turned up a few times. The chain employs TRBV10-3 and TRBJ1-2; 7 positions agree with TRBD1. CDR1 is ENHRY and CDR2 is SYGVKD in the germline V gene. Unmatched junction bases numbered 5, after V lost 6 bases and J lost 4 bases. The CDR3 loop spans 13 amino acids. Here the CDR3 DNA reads TGTGCCATCAGGTCGACAGGGCCCTATGGCTACACCTTC. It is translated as CAIRSTGPYGYTF.

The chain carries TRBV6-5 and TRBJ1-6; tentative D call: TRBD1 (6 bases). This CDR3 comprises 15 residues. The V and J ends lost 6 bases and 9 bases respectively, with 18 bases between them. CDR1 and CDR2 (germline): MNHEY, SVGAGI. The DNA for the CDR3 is TGTGCCAGCAGCCCCTTCGACAGGTCAGGTTCACCCCTCCACTTT. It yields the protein CASSPFDRSGSPLHF.

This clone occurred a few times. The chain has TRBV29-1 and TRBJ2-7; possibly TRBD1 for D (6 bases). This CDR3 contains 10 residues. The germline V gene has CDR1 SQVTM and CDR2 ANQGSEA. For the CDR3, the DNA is TGCAAAACAGGGCCATACGAGCAGTACTTC. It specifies CKTGPYEQYF.

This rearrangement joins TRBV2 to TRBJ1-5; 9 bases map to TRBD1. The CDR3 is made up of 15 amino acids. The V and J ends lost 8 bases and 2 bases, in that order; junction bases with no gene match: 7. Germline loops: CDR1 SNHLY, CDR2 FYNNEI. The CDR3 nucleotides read TGTGCCAGCGGGAAGGACAGGGGCGGCAATCAGCCCCAGCATTTT. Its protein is CASGKDRGGNQPQHF.